This T cell receptor beta chain was sequenced during a study of regulatory T cells in long-lasting Graves disease. The sample's time point: newly diagnosed GD, antithyroid drugs for less than 3 months. Construction of the TCR library relied on RNA isolated from PBMCs. The CDR3 extends over 13 amino acids. The V and J ends lost 3 bases and 3 bases respectively, with 6 bases between them. Germline loops: CDR1 LNHDA, CDR2 SQIVND (reference sequence). CDR3 regions were amplified by Arm-PCR using iRepertoire HTBI primers to build TCR beta libraries. TCRdb independently ran MiXCR on the multiplex PCR reads; one entry per CDR3 protein. The sample consists of fewer than 550,000 distinct CDR3 sequences, around 17% of them appearing once. This sample also appeared in a second study, on T cells in Graves' hyperthyroidism and ophthalmopathy. That publication notes: During a first-round RT-PCR of the TCR CDR3, the HTBI primer set was used. Before onset, by a median of around 6.1 months, the model predicted ophthalmopathy.

This receptor was obtained from a woman younger than 30 with Graves disease. This specimen was peripheral blood mononuclear cells (PBMCs), taken at new diagnosis, from a patient treated with antithyroid drugs. V usage is TRBV19 and J usage is TRBJ1-5, with D uncertain. The CDR3 nucleotides read TGTGCCAGTAGTATTGGGCCCAATCAGCCCCAGCATTTT. This translates into CASSIGPNQPQHF.